The rows below give T cell receptor beta chains drawn from one sample of a study of T cell responses to AZD1222 COVID-19 vaccine. Sequenced by immunoSEQ multiplex PCR; TCRdb stores in-frame clones only, minus some. The data contain around 65,000 clones, around four fifths of them singletons. The source material was peripheral blood, sampled 28 days after the second AZD1222 dose. Receptors were obtained from an adult who received the AZD1222 COVID-19 vaccine. Each CDR3 is given with its conserved first and last residue. D genes are given only for firm matches. A clone size is listed for some rows: how often the clone was seen (once, few, many), or a class if it is expanded.

j_gene: TRBJ1-1; d_gene: NA; abundance: NA; v_gene: TRBV12-3/TRBV12-4; CDR3aa: CASSLGANTEAFF; CDR3nt: TGTGCCAGCAGTTTGGGGGCGAACACTGAAGCTTTCTTT
j_gene: TRBJ1-2; d_gene: TRBD1; abundance: few; v_gene: TRBV28; CDR3aa: CASSPGGKDYGYTF; CDR3nt: TGTGCCAGCAGTCCAGGGGGAAAAGACTATGGCTACACCTTC
j_gene: TRBJ1-2; d_gene: NA; abundance: NA; v_gene: TRBV6-1; CDR3aa: CASSESSLYGYTF; CDR3nt: TGTGCCAGCAGTGAATCAAGTCTTTATGGCTACACCTTC
j_gene: TRBJ2-3; d_gene: NA; abundance: NA; v_gene: TRBV9; CDR3aa: CASSGRDTQYF; CDR3nt: TGTGCCAGCAGCGGTAGGGATACGCAGTATTTT
j_gene: TRBJ1-2; d_gene: NA; abundance: NA; v_gene: TRBV27; CDR3aa: CASSPEGGWGYTF; CDR3nt: TGTGCCAGCAGCCCTGAGGGAGGCTGGGGCTACACCTTC
j_gene: TRBJ1-5; d_gene: TRBD1; abundance: NA; v_gene: TRBV6-6; CDR3aa: CASSYPTGARDQPQHF; CDR3nt: TGTGCCAGCAGTTACCCCACAGGGGCCCGGGATCAGCCCCAGCATTTT
j_gene: TRBJ1-2; d_gene: NA; abundance: NA; v_gene: TRBV6-5; CDR3aa: CASSYSIEGPGGYTF; CDR3nt: TGTGCCAGCAGTTACTCGATCGAGGGGCCCGGGGGCTACACCTTC
j_gene: TRBJ1-2; d_gene: NA; abundance: NA; v_gene: TRBV2; CDR3aa: CASRETEGYTF; CDR3nt: TGTGCCAGCAGAGAAACAGAGGGCTACACCTTC
j_gene: TRBJ2-1; d_gene: NA; abundance: NA; v_gene: TRBV11-1; CDR3aa: CASSLTDPNEQFF; CDR3nt: TGTGCCAGCAGCTTAACAGATCCCAATGAGCAGTTCTTC
j_gene: TRBJ1-4; d_gene: NA; abundance: NA; v_gene: TRBV6-1; CDR3aa: CASSEGAGANEKLFF; CDR3nt: TGTGCCAGCAGTGAAGGGGCAGGGGCTAATGAAAAACTGTTTTTT
j_gene: TRBJ2-7; d_gene: NA; abundance: few; v_gene: TRBV9; CDR3aa: CASSVAASSYEQYF; CDR3nt: TGTGCCAGCAGCGTAGCAGCTAGCTCCTACGAGCAGTACTTC
j_gene: TRBJ1-3; d_gene: NA; abundance: NA; v_gene: TRBV2; CDR3aa: CASSEEYSGNTIYF; CDR3nt: TGTGCCAGCAGTGAGGAATACTCTGGAAACACCATATATTTT